Listed here are 20 T cell receptor beta chains from one sample, sequenced in a study of T-cell reconstitution after alpha-beta-depleted transplantation in children. The TCRbeta library was prepared with unique molecular identifiers. TCRdb itself ran the PCR reads through MiXCR, one entry per CDR3 protein. This sample carries a few hundred thousand distinct CDR3 sequences, roughly a tenth of them seen once, and the ten largest clones take approximately 4.7%. Sequenced material: PBMCs from the stem cell graft donor, taken from the stem cell graft. Receptors originate from a human donor who donated a stem cell graft to a child with SCID.

The chain joins TRBV7-9 to TRBJ1-1; 7 nucleotides agree with TRBD1. This CDR3 spans 14 amino acids. The V segment lost 7 bases and the J segment 6 bases; nucleotides outside the gene matches: 11. CDR1 is SEHNR and CDR2 is FQNEAQ in the germline V gene (reference sequence). CDR3: CASTWGGQSAEAFF. The CDR3 coding sequence is TGTGCCAGCACCTGGGGGGGACAGTCCGCTGAAGCTTTCTTT.

This clonotype was observed many times. V and J are TRBV5-1 and TRBJ1-3; D remains ambiguous. V was pared by 3 bases and J by 2 bases, with 18 bases between. The germline CDR1 and CDR2 sequences are SGHRS and YFSETQ. The CDR3 loop spans 17 amino acids. The chain's CDR3 is CASSYDTYLLTGNTIYF. The CDR3 region has the DNA TGCGCCAGCAGCTACGATACCTACTTGTTGACTGGAAACACCATATATTTT.

Ten or more counts support this clonotype. No conserved phenylalanine or tryptophan ends this CDR3, so it is likely a read error. Because the CDR3's place on the DNA is in doubt, the DNA is left out and the CDR3 is given as listed by TCRdb. The gene calls are TRBV3-1 and TRBJ2-7; the D call TRBD2 from the table was never checked on the DNA. The CDR3 length is 13 residues, termini included. Germline-derived CDR1 and CDR2 are LGHDT and YNNKEL (reference sequence). CDR3 protein: CASSQGGSGTTQY.

This rearrangement joins TRBV3-1 to TRBJ1-1; D is possibly TRBD1 (5 bases). V was trimmed by 2 bases and J by 3 bases, leaving 13 bases between them. Germline assignment: CDR1 LGHDT and CDR2 YNNKEL (reference sequence). This CDR3 is 15 amino acids long. The CDR3 spells CASSQSSGIHTEAFF. CDR3 in DNA: TGTGCCAGCAGCCAAAGCTCAGGGATACACACTGAAGCTTTCTTT.

This clonotype was seen ten or more times. Written as DNA, the CDR3 is TGTGCCAGCAGTTACGCCAGTGCCTATGGCTACACCTTC. Translated: CASSYASAYGYTF. This chain connects TRBV6-2 or TRBV6-3 to TRBJ1-2; D is unresolved. Trimming took off 2 bases at V and 4 bases at J, with 8 bases between the two ends. CDR1 MNHEY and CDR2 SVGEGT come from the germline V gene. The CDR3 runs 13 residues.

This clonotype has at least ten counts. The CDR3 is CASSQLYRGQENGYTF. The CDR3 DNA follows: TGCGCCAGCAGCCAACTCTACCGGGGGCAGGAGAATGGCTACACCTTC. The chain employs TRBV4-1 and TRBJ1-2; D is possibly TRBD1 (6 bases). Trimming left V 2 bases short and J 6 bases short, with 19 bases between. Germline CDR1 MGHRA, CDR2 YSYEKL. There are 16 residues in the CDR3.

The chain carries TRBV19 and TRBJ1-1; 12 bases align to TRBD1. V was clipped by 3 bases and J by 1 base; unmatched bases: 6. This CDR3 contains 17 residues. CDR1 and CDR2 from the germline V gene are LNHDA and SQIVND (reference sequence). CDR3 in amino acids: CASSIAGQGAWNTEAFF. In DNA, the CDR3 is TGTGCCAGTAGTATCGCGGGACAGGGGGCATGGAACACTGAAGCTTTCTTT.

Ten or more counts support this clonotype. The J gene is TRBJ2-3, the V gene TRBV7-9; 14 bases are shared with TRBD2. V shed 3 bases and J 5 bases; nucleotides not matched to a gene: 4. CDR3 size: 16 residues. CDR1 and CDR2 from the germline V gene are SEHNR and FQNEAQ (reference sequence). CDR3 coding DNA: TGTGCCAGCAGCTTCGGACTAGCGGGGGGAATAGATACGCAGTATTTT. Protein product: CASSFGLAGGIDTQYF. The variable domain in full, with the rest retrieved from reference TRBV7-9 and TRBJ2-3, is DTGVSQNPRHKITKRGQNVTFRCDPISEHNRLYWYRQTLGQGPEFLTYFQNEAQLEKSRLLSDRFSAERPKGSFSTLEIQRTEQGDSAMYLCASSFGLAGGIDTQYFGPGTRLTVL.

This clonotype was observed at least ten times. The chain uses TRBV19 and TRBJ2-1; D assignment may be TRBD1 or TRBD2 (5 bases each). The CDR3 runs to 16 residues. Per germline, CDR1 LNHDA and CDR2 SQIVND (reference sequence). V lost 2 bases and J 7 bases, leaving 18 bases between the germline ends. The CDR3 sequence: CASSIISRQGRNEQFF. In DNA, the CDR3 is TGTGCCAGTAGTATAATCTCCCGGCAGGGACGGAATGAGCAGTTCTTC.

This clonotype was seen repeatedly, ten times or more. V usage is TRBV7-9 and J usage is TRBJ2-1, with TRBD2 matching 7 bases. This CDR3 contains 16 residues. The V and J ends lost 4 bases and 7 bases, in that order; junction bases with no gene match: 13. CDR1 is SEHNR and CDR2 is FQNEAQ in the germline V gene (reference sequence). CDR3 coding DNA: TGTGCCAGCAGCTCCCTCGGGGCGGGGGAGAATAATGAGCAGTTCTTC. Encoded protein: CASSSLGAGENNEQFF. Looking up the rest from reference TRBV7-9 and TRBJ2-1 gives the full variable domain: DTGVSQNPRHKITKRGQNVTFRCDPISEHNRLYWYRQTLGQGPEFLTYFQNEAQLEKSRLLSDRFSAERPKGSFSTLEIQRTEQGDSAMYLCASSSLGAGENNEQFFGPGTRLTVL.

Worth noting for this clonotype: A much bigger clone sits one base away, suggesting this may be a read error. The chain links TRBV7-9 to TRBJ2-3; D possibly corresponds to TRBD1 (5 bases). CDR3 length equals 13 residues. Germline lookup yields CDR1 SEHNR and CDR2 FQNEAQ (reference sequence). V lost 5 bases to trimming and J lost 5 bases, with 11 bases between them. In nucleotides, the CDR3 is TGTGCCAGCAGCGCAGGGCCCGGAGATACGCAGTATTTT. Encoded protein: CASSAGPGDTQYF.

This clonotype showed up many times. The chain carries TRBV20-1 and TRBJ2-1; a possible D gene is TRBD2 (5 bases). Germline CDR1 reads DFQATT; CDR2 reads SNEGSKA (reference sequence). The CDR3 runs 11 residues. Between the trimmed V and J ends, which lost 1 base and 13 bases, there was a span of 11 bases. This chain's CDR3 is CSARGLPGQFF. For the CDR3, the DNA is TGCAGTGCTAGAGGACTCCCGGGACAGTTCTTC.

This clonotype was observed many times. This sequence joins TRBV7-8 and TRBJ2-7; TRBD1 matches 9 bases. Germline V gene data show CDR1 as SGHVS and CDR2 as FQNEAQ. J lost 1 base, V lost 5 bases, and 6 bases had no gene match. The CDR3 length is 15 residues. This chain's CDR3 is CASSRGTGNSYEQYF. As DNA, the CDR3 is TGTGCCAGCAGCCGCGGGACAGGGAATTCCTACGAGCAGTACTTC. Full variable domain (missing parts from reference TRBV7-8 and TRBJ2-7): GAGVSQSPRYKVAKRGQDVALRCDPISGHVSLFWYQQALGQGPEFLTYFQNEAQLDKSGLPSDRFFAERPEGSVSTLKIQRTQQEDSAVYLCASSRGTGNSYEQYFGPGTRLTVT.

This clonotype has ten or more counts. The rearrangement links TRBV7-8 to TRBJ2-1; TRBD1 is a possible D gene (5 bases). The CDR3 length is 14 residues. Germline CDR1 and CDR2: SGHVS and FQNEAQ. The ends were cut back, 4 bases at V and 8 bases at J, with 15 bases in the middle. The CDR3, as DNA: TGTGCCAGCAGCTCTACCTTCCAGGGCCATGAGCAGTTCTTC. Translating gives CASSSTFQGHEQFF.

The chain's CDR3 is CASSPEWDNEQFF. The DNA for the CDR3 is TGTGCCAGCAGCCCAGAGTGGGACAATGAGCAGTTCTTC. The chain is built from TRBV7-9 and TRBJ2-1, with unresolved D. The germline CDR1 and CDR2 sequences are SEHNR and FQNEAQ (reference sequence). V was clipped by 5 bases and J by 5 bases, with 10 bases between them. The CDR3 loop spans 13 amino acids.

This clonotype was counted at least ten times. The J gene is TRBJ1-4, the V gene TRBV20-1, with 8 bases aligning to TRBD1. This CDR3 contains 13 residues. Per germline, CDR1 DFQATT and CDR2 SNEGSKA (reference sequence). J gave up 5 bases and V 4 bases, and 3 bases lay outside the gene matches. In DNA, the CDR3 is TGCAGTGCTAAGGACAGGGAGAATGAAAAACTGTTTTTT. Amino acid sequence: CSAKDRENEKLFF.

There are many counts of this clonotype. V gene TRBV5-1 combines with J gene TRBJ1-3; D is perhaps TRBD1 (5 bases). Germline assignment: CDR1 SGHRS and CDR2 YFSETQ. The CDR3 sequence is 15 residues long. The V end was cut by 4 bases, the J end by 0 bases, with 11 bases between. Here the CDR3 DNA reads TGCGCCAGCAGCCCGGGGACGGACTCTGGAAACACCATATATTTT. Translation gives CASSPGTDSGNTIYF.

This clonotype was found many times. The CDR3 protein is CASSHAGGVNQPQHF. As DNA, the CDR3 is TGTGCCAGCAGCCACGCGGGGGGAGTTAATCAGCCCCAGCATTTT. J is TRBJ1-5 and V is TRBV14; D might be TRBD1 (5 bases). The germline CDR1 and CDR2 sequences are SGHDN and FVKESK. Trimming removed 3 bases at V and 4 bases at J, with 13 bases between. The CDR3 consists of 15 residues.

This clonotype was counted at least ten times. The CDR3 is CASSLGQGGTGELFF. DNA of the CDR3: TGTGCCAGCAGCTTAGGGCAGGGAGGCACCGGGGAGCTGTTTTTT. The V and J genes are TRBV7-9 and TRBJ2-2; perhaps TRBD2 as D (6 bases). CDR1 is SEHNR, CDR2 FQNEAQ, per germline (reference sequence). Deletions cut 1 base from V and 4 bases from J, with 10 bases between. The CDR3 totals 15 residues.

Ten or more counts support this clonotype. The CDR3 loop is CASSLGRQGVKFF. The CDR3 DNA reads as TGTGCCAGCAGCTTAGGGAGACAGGGGGTGAAATTCTTC. The chain carries TRBV11-3 and TRBJ2-1; TRBD1 matches at 9 bases. J lost 16 bases, V lost 1 base, and 8 bases had no gene match. CDR1 and CDR2 (germline): SGHNT, YENEEA. This CDR3 is 13 amino acids long.